A single sample is the source of the 6 T cell receptor beta chains below, sequenced in a study of T cells in Graves' hyperthyroidism and ophthalmopathy (dated by TCRdb to between 2019 and 2020). Receptor amplification or capture employed multiplex PCR. Sequenced on an Illumina HiSeq 2000. The TCR beta CDR3 regions were amplified from the RNA transcripts. For the first round of RT-PCR on the TCR CDR3, the HTBI primer set was used together with the Qiagen OneStep RT-PCR kit. The raw public data were reprocessed by TCRdb itself: fastp quality trimming at Q25, MiXCR clonotype calling, in-frame beta chains only. Entries are consolidated by CDR3 protein sequence, retaining the most common genes and DNA. In all, the sample holds some 770,000 distinct CDR3 sequences, and about a sixth of those were seen once. Together, the top ten hold approximately 8% of the sample. Sequences were obtained from blood. The receptors come from a man aged 18-30 years with Graves' hyperthyroidism.

The table lists this clonotype with a few counts. CDR3 bases: TGTGCCAGCAGTTTTCCGGCCCGCTCCTACAATGAGCAGTTCTTC. Amino acid sequence: CASSFPARSYNEQFF. V usage is TRBV28 and J usage is TRBJ2-1; D unclear. CDR1 is MDHEN and CDR2 is SYDVKM in the germline V gene. The CDR3 spans 15 residues. V dropped 3 bases and J dropped 0 bases, with 9 bases sitting between them.

Here the CDR3 reads CASSPSTGILPQHF. DNA for the CDR3: TGTGCCAGCAGCCCCTCGACGGGCATTTTGCCCCAGCATTTT. V gene TRBV7-8 combines with J gene TRBJ1-5; D is uncertain. Germline V gene data show CDR1 as SGHVS and CDR2 as FQNEAQ. Trimming cost V 5 bases and J 9 bases, with 17 bases left between them. The CDR3 has 14 amino acids.

This clonotype was seen a few times. The CDR3 DNA is TGTGCCAGCAGTTTATCCCGGGGGCTGGGTATATCTGGGGCCAACGTCCTGACTTTC. It specifies CASSLSRGLGISGANVLTF. The chain recombines TRBV27 with TRBJ2-6; D is tentatively TRBD1 or TRBD2 (6 bases each). Deletions cut 0 bases from V and 1 base from J, with 16 bases between. The CDR3 contains 19 residues. The germline V gene encodes CDR1 MNHEY and CDR2 SMNVEV (reference sequence).

The V and J genes are TRBV2 and TRBJ2-1, with 10 bases identical to TRBD1. The V and J ends lost 6 bases and 9 bases, in that order; junction bases with no gene match: 11. The length of the CDR3 is 15 residues. Germline values: CDR1 SNHLY, CDR2 FYNNEI. DNA of the CDR3: TGTGCCAGCAGGGACCGGGACAGGGGATTTTTTGAGCAGTTCTTC. Residues: CASRDRDRGFFEQFF.

This clonotype has at least ten counts. V gene TRBV2 combines with J gene TRBJ2-3; TRBD2 agrees at 11 bases. The V segment lost 6 bases and the J segment 5 bases; nucleotides outside the gene matches: 7. This CDR3 has 15 residues. Germline assignment: CDR1 SNHLY and CDR2 FYNNEI. The DNA for the CDR3 is TGTGCCAGCAGACGGACTAGCGGGCGTAAAGATACGCAGTATTTT. Its translation is CASRRTSGRKDTQYF.

In this sample, this clonotype turned up a few times. The CDR3 here is CASSYNFGTEAFF. The CDR3 DNA is TGTGCCAGCAGTTATAATTTTGGCACTGAAGCTTTCTTT. J is TRBJ1-1 and V is TRBV28; D is unresolved. This CDR3 is built from 13 residues. V was cut by 4 bases and J by 4 bases, with 10 bases left in between. Germline loops: CDR1 MDHEN, CDR2 SYDVKM.